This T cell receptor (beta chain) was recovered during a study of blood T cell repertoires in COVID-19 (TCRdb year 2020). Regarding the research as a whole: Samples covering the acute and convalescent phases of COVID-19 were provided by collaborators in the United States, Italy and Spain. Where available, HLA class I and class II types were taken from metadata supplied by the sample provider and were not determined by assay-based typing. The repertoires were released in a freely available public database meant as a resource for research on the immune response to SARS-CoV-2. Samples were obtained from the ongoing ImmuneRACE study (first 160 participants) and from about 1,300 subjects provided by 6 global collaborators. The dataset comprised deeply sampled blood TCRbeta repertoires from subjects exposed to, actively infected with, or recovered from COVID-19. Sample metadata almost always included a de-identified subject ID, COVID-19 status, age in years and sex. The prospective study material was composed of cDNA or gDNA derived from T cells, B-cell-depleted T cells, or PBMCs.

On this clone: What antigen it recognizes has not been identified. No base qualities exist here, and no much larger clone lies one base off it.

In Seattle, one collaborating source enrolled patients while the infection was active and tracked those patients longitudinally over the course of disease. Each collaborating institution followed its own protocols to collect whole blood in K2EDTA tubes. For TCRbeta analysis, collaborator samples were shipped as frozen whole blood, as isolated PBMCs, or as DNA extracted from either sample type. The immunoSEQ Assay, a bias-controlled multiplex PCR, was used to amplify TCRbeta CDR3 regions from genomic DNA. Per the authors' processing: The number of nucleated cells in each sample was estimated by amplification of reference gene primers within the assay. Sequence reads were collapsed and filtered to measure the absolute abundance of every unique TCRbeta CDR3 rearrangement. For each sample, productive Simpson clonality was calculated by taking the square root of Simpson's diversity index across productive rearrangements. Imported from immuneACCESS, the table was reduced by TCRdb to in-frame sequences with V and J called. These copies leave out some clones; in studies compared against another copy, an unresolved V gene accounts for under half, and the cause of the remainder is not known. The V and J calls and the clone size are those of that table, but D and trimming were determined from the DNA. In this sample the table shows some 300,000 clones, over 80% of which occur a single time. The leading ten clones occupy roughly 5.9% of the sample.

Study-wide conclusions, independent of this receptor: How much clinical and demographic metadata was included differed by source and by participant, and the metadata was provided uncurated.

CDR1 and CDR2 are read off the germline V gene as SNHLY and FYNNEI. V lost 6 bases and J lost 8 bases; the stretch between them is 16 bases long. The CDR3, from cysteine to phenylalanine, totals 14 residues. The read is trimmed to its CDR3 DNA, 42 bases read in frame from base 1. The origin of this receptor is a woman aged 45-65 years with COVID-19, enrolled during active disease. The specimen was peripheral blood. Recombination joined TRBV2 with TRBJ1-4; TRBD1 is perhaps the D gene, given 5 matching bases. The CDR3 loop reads CASRGGLIQEKLFF. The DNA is TGTGCCAGCAGGGGGGGACTGATACAGGAAAAACTGTTTTTT. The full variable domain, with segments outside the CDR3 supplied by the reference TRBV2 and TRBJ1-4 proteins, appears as EPEVTQTPSHQVTQMGQEVILRCVPISNHLYFYWYRQILGQKVEFLVSFYNNEISEKSEIFDDQFSVERPDGSNFTLKIRSTKLEDSAMYFCASRGGLIQEKLFFGSGTQLSVL.